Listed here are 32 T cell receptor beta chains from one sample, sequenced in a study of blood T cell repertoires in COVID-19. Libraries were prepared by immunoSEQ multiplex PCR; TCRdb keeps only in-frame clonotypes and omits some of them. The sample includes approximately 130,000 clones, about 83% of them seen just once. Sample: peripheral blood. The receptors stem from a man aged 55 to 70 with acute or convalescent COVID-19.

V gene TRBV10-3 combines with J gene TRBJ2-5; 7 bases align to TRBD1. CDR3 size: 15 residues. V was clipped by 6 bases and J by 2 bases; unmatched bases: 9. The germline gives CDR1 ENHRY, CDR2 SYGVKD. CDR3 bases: TGTGCCATCAGCACCGGGACAGAGCTGCAAGAGACCCAGTACTTC. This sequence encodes CAISTGTELQETQYF.

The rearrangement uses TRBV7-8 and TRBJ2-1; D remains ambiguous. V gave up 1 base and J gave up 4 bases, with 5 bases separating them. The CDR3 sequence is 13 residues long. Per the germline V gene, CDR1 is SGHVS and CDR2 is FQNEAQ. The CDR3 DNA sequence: TGTGCCAGCAGCTTAGGGCAATACAATGAGCAGTTCTTC. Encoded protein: CASSLGQYNEQFF.

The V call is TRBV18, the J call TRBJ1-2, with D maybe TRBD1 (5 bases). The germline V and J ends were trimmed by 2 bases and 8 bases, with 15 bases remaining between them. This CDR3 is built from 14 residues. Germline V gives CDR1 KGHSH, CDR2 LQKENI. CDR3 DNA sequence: TGTGCCAGCTCACCAGCAAGGATCCCAGGGGGCTACACCTTC. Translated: CASSPARIPGGYTF. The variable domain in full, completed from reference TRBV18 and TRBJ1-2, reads NAGVMQNPRHLVRRRGQEARLRCSPMKGHSHVYWYRQLPEEGLKFMVYLQKENIIDESGMPKERFSAEFPKEGPSILRIQQVVRGDSAAYFCASSPARIPGGYTFGSGTRLTVV.

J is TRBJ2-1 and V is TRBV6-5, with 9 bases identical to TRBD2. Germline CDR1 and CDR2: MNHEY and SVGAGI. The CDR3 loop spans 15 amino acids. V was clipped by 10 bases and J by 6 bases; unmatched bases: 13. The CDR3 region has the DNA TGTGCCACCAACCTGGGGGGTAGCGGGAGCAATGAGCAGTTCTTC. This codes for CATNLGGSGSNEQFF.

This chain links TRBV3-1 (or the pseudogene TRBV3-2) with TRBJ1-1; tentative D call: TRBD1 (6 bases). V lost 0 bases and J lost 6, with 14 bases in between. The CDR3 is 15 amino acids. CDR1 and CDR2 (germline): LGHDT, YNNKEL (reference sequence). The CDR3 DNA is TGTGCCAGCAGCCAAGACCTGGACAGAAACGCTGAAGCTTTCTTT. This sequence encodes CASSQDLDRNAEAFF.

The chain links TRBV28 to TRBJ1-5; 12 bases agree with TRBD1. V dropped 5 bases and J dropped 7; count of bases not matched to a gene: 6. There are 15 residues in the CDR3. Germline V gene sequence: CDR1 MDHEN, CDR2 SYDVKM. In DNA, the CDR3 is TGTGCCAGCAGTGTCCCGGGACAGGGGGCCCAGCCCCAGCATTTT. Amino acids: CASSVPGQGAQPQHF. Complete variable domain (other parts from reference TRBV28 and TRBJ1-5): DVKVTQSSRYLVKRTGEKVFLECVQDMDHENMFWYRQDPGLGLRLIYFSYDVKMKEKGDIPEGYSVSREKKERFSLILESASTNQTSMYLCASSVPGQGAQPQHFGDGTRLSIL.

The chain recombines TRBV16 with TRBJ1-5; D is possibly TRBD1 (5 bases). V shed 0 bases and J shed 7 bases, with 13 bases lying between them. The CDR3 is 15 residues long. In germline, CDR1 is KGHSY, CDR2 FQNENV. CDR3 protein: CASSQSRGRGQPQHF. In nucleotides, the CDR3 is TGTGCCAGCAGCCAATCGCGGGGACGGGGACAGCCCCAGCATTTT.

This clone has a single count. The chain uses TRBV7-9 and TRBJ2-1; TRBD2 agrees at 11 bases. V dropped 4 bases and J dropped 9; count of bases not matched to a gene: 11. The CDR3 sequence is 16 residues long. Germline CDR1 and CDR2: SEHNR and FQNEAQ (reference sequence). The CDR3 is CASSSSGTSGIREQFF. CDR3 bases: TGTGCCAGCAGCTCCTCCGGGACTAGCGGCATCCGTGAGCAGTTCTTC.

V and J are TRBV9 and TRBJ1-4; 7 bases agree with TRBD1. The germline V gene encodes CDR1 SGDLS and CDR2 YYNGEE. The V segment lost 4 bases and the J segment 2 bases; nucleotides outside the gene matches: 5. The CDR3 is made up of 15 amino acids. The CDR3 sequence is CASSITGATNEKLFF. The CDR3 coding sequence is TGTGCCAGCAGCATCACAGGGGCGACTAATGAAAAACTGTTTTTT.

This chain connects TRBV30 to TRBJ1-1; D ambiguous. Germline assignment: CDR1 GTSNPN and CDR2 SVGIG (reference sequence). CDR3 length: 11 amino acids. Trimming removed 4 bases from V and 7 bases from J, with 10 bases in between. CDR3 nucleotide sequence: TGTGCCTGGACCAGACACTTTGAAGCTTTCTTT. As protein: CAWTRHFEAFF.

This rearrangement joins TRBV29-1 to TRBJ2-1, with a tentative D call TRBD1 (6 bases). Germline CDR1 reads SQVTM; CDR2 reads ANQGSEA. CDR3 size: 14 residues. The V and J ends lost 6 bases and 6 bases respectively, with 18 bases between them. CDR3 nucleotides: TGCAGCGTGGGGTACAGGGTAGGCCTCAATGAGCAGTTCTTC. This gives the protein CSVGYRVGLNEQFF.

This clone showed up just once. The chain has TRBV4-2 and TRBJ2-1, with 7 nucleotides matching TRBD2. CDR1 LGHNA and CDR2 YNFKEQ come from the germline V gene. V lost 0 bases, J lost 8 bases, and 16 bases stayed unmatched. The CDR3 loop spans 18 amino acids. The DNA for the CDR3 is TGTGCCAGCAGCCAAGATTGGGTAGCGGGTGTGGGTGGGGATGAGCAGTTCTTC. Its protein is CASSQDWVAGVGGDEQFF.

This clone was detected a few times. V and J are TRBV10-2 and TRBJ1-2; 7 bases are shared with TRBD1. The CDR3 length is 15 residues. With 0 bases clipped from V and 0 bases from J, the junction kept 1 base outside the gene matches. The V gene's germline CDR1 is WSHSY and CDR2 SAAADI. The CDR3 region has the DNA TGCGCCAGCAGTGAGTCGGGACAGCCTAACTATGGCTACACCTTC. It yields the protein CASSESGQPNYGYTF.

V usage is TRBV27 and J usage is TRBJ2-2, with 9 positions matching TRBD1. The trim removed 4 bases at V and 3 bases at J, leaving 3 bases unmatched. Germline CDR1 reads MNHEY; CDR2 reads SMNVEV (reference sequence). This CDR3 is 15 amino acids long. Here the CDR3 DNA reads TGTGCCAGCAGTTCGGGACAGGGATACACCGGGGAGCTGTTTTTT. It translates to CASSSGQGYTGELFF.

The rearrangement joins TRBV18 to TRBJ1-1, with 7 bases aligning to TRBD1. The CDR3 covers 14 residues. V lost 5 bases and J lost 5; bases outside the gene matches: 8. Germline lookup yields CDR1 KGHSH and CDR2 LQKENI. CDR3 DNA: TGTGCCAGCTCAACAACAGGGGACGAGACTGAAGCTTTCTTT. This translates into CASSTTGDETEAFF.

In nucleotides, the CDR3 is TGTGCCAGCAGCCATACCCCGGGACAGGGCGGGGACACTGAAGCTTTCTTT. Protein product: CASSHTPGQGGDTEAFF. The rearrangement uses TRBV4-2 and TRBJ1-1; TRBD1 matches at 9 bases. V trimming: 3 bases; J trimming: 3 bases; junction bases outside the gene matches: 11. CDR3 length: 17 residues. Germline V gene lookup returns CDR1 LGHNA and CDR2 YNFKEQ.

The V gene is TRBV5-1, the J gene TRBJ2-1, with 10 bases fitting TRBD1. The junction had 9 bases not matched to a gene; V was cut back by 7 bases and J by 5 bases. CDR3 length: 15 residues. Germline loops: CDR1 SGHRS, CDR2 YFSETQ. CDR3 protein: CASQLGQGVNNEQFF. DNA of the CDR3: TGCGCCAGCCAGCTTGGACAGGGGGTTAACAATGAGCAGTTCTTC.

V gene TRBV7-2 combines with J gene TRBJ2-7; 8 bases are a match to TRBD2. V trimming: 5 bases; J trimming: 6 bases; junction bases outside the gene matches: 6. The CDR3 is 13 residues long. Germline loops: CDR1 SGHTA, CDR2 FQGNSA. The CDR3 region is CASSNSGITEQYF. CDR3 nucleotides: TGTGCCAGCAGCAATAGCGGGATAACCGAGCAGTACTTC.

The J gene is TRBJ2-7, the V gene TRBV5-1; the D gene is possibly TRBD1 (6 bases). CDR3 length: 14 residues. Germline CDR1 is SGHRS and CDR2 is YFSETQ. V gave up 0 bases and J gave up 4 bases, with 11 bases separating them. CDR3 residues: CASSLAQGGYEQYF. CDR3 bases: TGCGCCAGCAGCTTGGCACAGGGTGGGTACGAGCAGTACTTC.

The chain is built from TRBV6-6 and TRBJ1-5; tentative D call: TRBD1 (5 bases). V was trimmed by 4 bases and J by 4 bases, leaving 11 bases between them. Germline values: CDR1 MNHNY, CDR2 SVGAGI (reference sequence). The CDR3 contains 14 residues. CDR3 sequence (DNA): TGTGCCAGCAGTTCTATGGGGGGAAATCAGCCCCAGCATTTT. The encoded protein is CASSSMGGNQPQHF.

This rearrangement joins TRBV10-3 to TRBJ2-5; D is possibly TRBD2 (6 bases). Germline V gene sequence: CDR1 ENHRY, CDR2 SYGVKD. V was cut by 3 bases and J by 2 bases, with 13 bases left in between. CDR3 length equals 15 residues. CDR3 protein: CAISDPGTAQETQYF. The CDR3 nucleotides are TGTGCCATCAGTGACCCCGGGACTGCACAAGAGACCCAGTACTTC.

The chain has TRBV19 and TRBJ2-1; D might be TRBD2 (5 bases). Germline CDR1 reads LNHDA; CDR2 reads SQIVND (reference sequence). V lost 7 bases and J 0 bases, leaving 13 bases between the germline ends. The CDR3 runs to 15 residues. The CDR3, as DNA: TGTGCCAGTACATCTAGCTTGAGCTCCTACAATGAGCAGTTCTTC. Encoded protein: CASTSSLSSYNEQFF. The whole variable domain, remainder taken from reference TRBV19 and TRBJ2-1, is DGGITQSPKYLFRKEGQNVTLSCEQNLNHDAMYWYRQDPGQGLRLIYYSQIVNDFQKGDIAEGYSVSREKKESFPLTVTSAQKNPTAFYLCASTSSLSSYNEQFFGPGTRLTVL.

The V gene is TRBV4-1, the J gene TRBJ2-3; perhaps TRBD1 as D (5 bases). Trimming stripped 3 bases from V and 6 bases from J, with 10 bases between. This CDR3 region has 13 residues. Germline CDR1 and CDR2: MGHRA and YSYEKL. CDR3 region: CASSHGAQDTQYF. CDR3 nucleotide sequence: TGCGCCAGCAGCCATGGGGCGCAGGATACGCAGTATTTT.

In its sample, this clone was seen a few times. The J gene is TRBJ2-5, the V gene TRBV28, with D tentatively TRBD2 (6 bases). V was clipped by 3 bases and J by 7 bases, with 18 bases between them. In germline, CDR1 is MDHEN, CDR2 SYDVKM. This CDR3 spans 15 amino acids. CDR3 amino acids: CASSFPLRGTLTQYF. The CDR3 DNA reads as TGTGCCAGCAGTTTCCCCTTGCGGGGAACTTTGACCCAGTACTTC.

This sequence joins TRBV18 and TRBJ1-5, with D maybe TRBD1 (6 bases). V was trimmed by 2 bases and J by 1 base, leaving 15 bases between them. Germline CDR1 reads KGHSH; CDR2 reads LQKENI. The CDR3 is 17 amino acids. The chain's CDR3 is CASSPVTGSRSNQPQHF. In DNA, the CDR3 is TGTGCCAGCTCACCAGTTACAGGGAGTAGGAGCAATCAGCCCCAGCATTTT.

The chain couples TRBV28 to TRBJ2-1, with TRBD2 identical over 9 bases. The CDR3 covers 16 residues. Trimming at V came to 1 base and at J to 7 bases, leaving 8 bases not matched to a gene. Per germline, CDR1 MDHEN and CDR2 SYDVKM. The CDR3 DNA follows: TGTGCCAGCAGTTTATACGGCGGGAGGGCCAGGAATGAGCAGTTCTTC. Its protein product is CASSLYGGRARNEQFF.

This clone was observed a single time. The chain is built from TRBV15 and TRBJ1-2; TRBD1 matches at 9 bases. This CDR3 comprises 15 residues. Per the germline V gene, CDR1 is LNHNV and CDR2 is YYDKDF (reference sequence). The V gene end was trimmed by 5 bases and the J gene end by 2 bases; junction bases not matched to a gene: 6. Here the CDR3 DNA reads TGTGCCACCAGCGGAACCGGGACAGGGAACTATGGCTACACCTTC. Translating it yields CATSGTGTGNYGYTF. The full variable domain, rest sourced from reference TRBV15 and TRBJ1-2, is DAMVIQNPRYQVTQFGKPVTLSCSQTLNHNVMYWYQQKSSQAPKLLFHYYDKDFNNEADTPDNFQSRRPNTSFCFLDIRSPGLGDTAMYLCATSGTGTGNYGYTFGSGTRLTVV.

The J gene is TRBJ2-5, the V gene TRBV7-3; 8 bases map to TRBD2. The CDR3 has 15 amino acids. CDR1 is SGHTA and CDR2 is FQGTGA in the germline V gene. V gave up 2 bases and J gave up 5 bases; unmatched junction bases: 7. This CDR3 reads CASSLGSGVVETQYF. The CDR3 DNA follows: TGTGCCAGCAGCTTAGGTAGCGGGGTGGTGGAGACCCAGTACTTC.

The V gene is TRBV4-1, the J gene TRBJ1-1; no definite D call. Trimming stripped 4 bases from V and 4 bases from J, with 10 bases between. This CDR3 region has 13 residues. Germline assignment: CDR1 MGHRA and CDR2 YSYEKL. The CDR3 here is CASSRLEGTEAFF. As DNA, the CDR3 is TGCGCCAGCAGCCGCTTGGAGGGCACTGAAGCTTTCTTT.

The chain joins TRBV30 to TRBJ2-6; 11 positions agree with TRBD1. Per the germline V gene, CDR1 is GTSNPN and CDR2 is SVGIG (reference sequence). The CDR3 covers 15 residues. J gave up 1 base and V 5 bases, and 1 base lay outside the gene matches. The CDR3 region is CAWGQGASGANVLTF. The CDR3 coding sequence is TGTGCCTGGGGACAGGGGGCGTCTGGGGCCAACGTCCTGACTTTC.

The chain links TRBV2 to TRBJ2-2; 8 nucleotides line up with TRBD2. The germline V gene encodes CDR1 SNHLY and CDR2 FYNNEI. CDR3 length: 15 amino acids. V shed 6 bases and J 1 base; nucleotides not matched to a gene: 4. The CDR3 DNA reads TGTGCCAGCAGCCAGAGCGGGGGGAACACCGGGGAGCTGTTTTTT. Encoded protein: CASSQSGGNTGELFF.

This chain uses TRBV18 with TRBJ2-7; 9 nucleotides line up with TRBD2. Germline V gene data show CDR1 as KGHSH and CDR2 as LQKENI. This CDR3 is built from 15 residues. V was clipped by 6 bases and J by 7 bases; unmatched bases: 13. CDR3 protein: CASSSPGTSLREQYF. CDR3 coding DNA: TGTGCCAGCTCCTCTCCCGGGACTAGCCTCCGGGAGCAGTACTTC.